The 27 T cell receptor beta chains reported below all come from one sample, sequenced in a study of T-cell reconstitution after alpha-beta-depleted transplantation in children. As it was prepared, the TCRbeta library received unique molecular identifiers. Each CDR3 protein gets one entry after TCRdb re-called the PCR reads with MiXCR. The sample includes 350,000 to 450,000 distinct CDR3 sequences, roughly 22% seen only once; the top ten take 3.5% to 4%. The sequencing used PBMCs from the stem cell graft donor, collected from the stem cell graft. All receptors derive from a human donor who donated a stem cell graft to a child with acute myeloid leukemia.

This clonotype was recorded at least ten times. The gene calls are TRBV3-1 and TRBJ1-1; D is possibly TRBD1 (6 bases). Between the trimmed V and J ends, which lost 1 base and 8 bases, there was a span of 8 bases. CDR1 and CDR2 from the germline V gene are LGHDT and YNNKEL (reference sequence). The CDR3 totals 12 residues. The DNA for the CDR3 is TGTGCCAGCAGCCAAGGGCAGGGGGAAGCTTTCTTT. This codes for CASSQGQGEAFF. Full variable domain (outside the CDR3, taken from reference TRBV3-1 and TRBJ1-1): DTAVSQTPKYLVTQMGNDKSIKCEQNLGHDTMYWYKQDSKKFLKIMFSYNNKELIINETVPNRFSPKSPDKAHLNLHINSLELGDSAVYFCASSQGQGEAFFGQGTRLTVV.

This rearrangement joins TRBV6-5 to TRBJ1-3; D gene unclear. This CDR3 region has 18 residues. Trimming stripped 2 bases from V and 3 bases from J, with 20 bases between. CDR1 is MNHEY, CDR2 SVGAGI, per germline. The CDR3 sequence is CASSYPHNTPGIGNTIYF. In DNA form, the CDR3 reads TGTGCCAGCAGTTACCCCCATAACACTCCTGGGATTGGAAACACCATATATTTT.

This clonotype showed up just a few times. The V call is TRBV21-1, the J call TRBJ1-5; the table's TRBD1 call for D was not verified on the DNA. TRBV21-1 is a listed pseudogene. The CDR3 consists of 15 residues. The CDR3 nucleotides are TGTGCCAGCAGCAATTCCGGGACAGGTAATCAGCCCCAGCATTTT. Its translation is CASSNSGTGNQPQHF.

Concerning this clonotype: One end of the junction does not line up with germline, which may come from a read error. V and J are TRBV6-1 and TRBJ1-1, with TRBD1 matching 8 bases. CDR1 is MNHNS, CDR2 SASEGT, per germline. The CDR3 is 14 residues long. The CDR3 nucleotides read TGTGCCAGCAGAATACAGGGGGACAACACTGAACCTTTCTTT. Translated, it gives CASRIQGDNTEPFF.

This clonotype was seen a handful of times. This chain uses TRBV29-1 with TRBJ1-1; D gene uncertain. CDR1 SQVTM and CDR2 ANQGSEA come from the germline V gene. CDR3 length: 13 residues. V dropped 5 bases and J dropped 1 base, with 11 bases sitting between them. CDR3 residues: CSVSHTTNTEAFF. The CDR3 nucleotides are TGCAGCGTTTCACACACGACGAACACTGAAGCTTTCTTT.

This clonotype has a count of ten or more. The chain combines TRBV5-1 with TRBJ1-1; D not certain. The CDR3 consists of 14 residues. V lost 2 bases and J 1 base, leaving 9 bases between the germline ends. The V gene's germline CDR1 is SGHRS and CDR2 YFSETQ. This CDR3 reads CASSLRIANTEAFF. DNA for the CDR3: TGCGCCAGCAGCTTAAGGATCGCGAACACTGAAGCTTTCTTT.

The chain couples TRBV30 to TRBJ1-2; D may be TRBD1 (5 bases). The CDR3 totals 12 residues. Germline V lookup: CDR1 GTSNPN, CDR2 SVGIG (reference sequence). Trimming pared 1 base from V and 3 bases from J, leaving 6 bases between. In DNA, the CDR3 is TGTGCCTGGAGTGAGGGACACTATGGCTACACCTTC. Protein: CAWSEGHYGYTF.

This clonotype was recorded a few times. The rearrangement joins TRBV7-8 to TRBJ2-3, with TRBD1 as a possible D gene (6 bases). V was shortened by 5 bases and J by 4 bases, with 16 bases between the two germline ends. This CDR3 region has 15 residues. The germline gives CDR1 SGHVS, CDR2 FQNEAQ. Here the CDR3 reads CASSTWTVGADTQYF. The DNA of the CDR3 is TGTGCCAGCAGCACGTGGACAGTCGGCGCAGATACGCAGTATTTT.

This clonotype was detected a few times. This sequence joins TRBV12-3 or TRBV12-4 and TRBJ2-6; possible D gene TRBD2, 6 bases. Trimming took 6 bases from V and 0 from J, leaving 18 bases between them. The CDR3 spans 18 residues. DNA of the CDR3: TGTGCCAGCAGAAGGGACTCGATTATTAGCTCTGGGGCCAACGTCCTGACTTTC. Translation: CASRRDSIISSGANVLTF.

This clonotype has a handful of counts. The CDR3 sequence is CSARSGLLYNEQFF. The CDR3 bases are TGCAGTGCTAGATCTGGGCTCCTTTACAATGAGCAGTTCTTC. The chain combines TRBV20-1 with TRBJ2-1, with unresolved D. V lost 2 bases to trimming and J lost 4 bases, with 12 bases between them. This CDR3 is built from 14 residues. CDR1 DFQATT and CDR2 SNEGSKA come from the germline V gene (reference sequence).

The gene calls are TRBV7-2 and TRBJ2-1; 10 nucleotides align to TRBD2. The CDR3 loop spans 16 amino acids. Per the germline V gene, CDR1 is SGHTA and CDR2 is FQGNSA. Trimming at V came to 1 base and at J to 6 bases, leaving 6 bases not matched to a gene. CDR3 sequence reads: CASSLVLAGVGNEQFF. The CDR3 bases are TGTGCCAGCAGCTTAGTTCTAGCGGGAGTCGGCAATGAGCAGTTCTTC.

This clonotype was observed a handful of times. The gene calls are TRBV12-3 or TRBV12-4 and TRBJ1-1; unclear D gene. The CDR3 spans 13 residues. V gave up 5 bases and J gave up 4 bases, with 11 bases separating them. Here the CDR3 reads CASSLKQVTEAFF. The CDR3 DNA reads as TGTGCCAGCAGTCTAAAGCAGGTCACTGAAGCTTTCTTT.

This clonotype was counted only a few times. This sequence may be a read error, since a much larger clone differs from it by one base. This sequence joins TRBV28 and TRBJ2-2, with a weak D call TRBD2 (5 bases). V lost 5 bases and J 1 base, leaving 8 bases between the germline ends. In germline, CDR1 is MDHEN, CDR2 SYDVKM. The CDR3 has 14 residues. The CDR3 DNA follows: TGTGCCAGCAGTATCGGACTGAACACCGGGGAGCTGTTTTTT. Translating it yields CASSIGLNTGELFF.

This clonotype was observed many times. The CDR3 reads CSVAPRKSSYNEQFF. CDR3 nucleotide sequence: TGCAGCGTTGCCCCCCGTAAGAGCTCCTACAATGAGCAGTTCTTC. This chain connects TRBV29-1 to TRBJ2-1, with D uncertain. This CDR3 comprises 15 residues. Germline CDR1 SQVTM, CDR2 ANQGSEA. The V and J ends lost 4 bases and 0 bases respectively, with 13 bases between them.

The V gene is TRBV20-1, the J gene TRBJ2-1; TRBD2 aligns across 11 bases. Germline CDR1 and CDR2: DFQATT and SNEGSKA (reference sequence). After removal of 4 bases from V and 1 base from J, the junction contained 6 bases not matched to a gene. This CDR3 region has 16 residues. CDR3 nucleotide sequence: TGCAGTGCTAAAGTCACTAGCGGGAGTTCCTACAATGAGCAGTTCTTC. Translated: CSAKVTSGSSYNEQFF.

The gene calls are TRBV12-3 or TRBV12-4 and TRBJ1-2, with D possibly TRBD1 on 6 matching bases. The CDR3 has 16 amino acids. Trimming took 5 bases from V and 6 from J, leaving 22 bases between them. The CDR3 DNA reads TGTGCCAGCAGTCCAATTTGGTTCGGGGGCGGAGATGGCTACACCTTC. Its translation: CASSPIWFGGGDGYTF.

This chain joins TRBV28 and TRBJ1-4; D may be TRBD1 (6 bases). CDR3 length equals 13 residues. V was trimmed by 5 bases and J by 8 bases, leaving 12 bases between them. CDR1 is MDHEN, CDR2 SYDVKM, per germline. The CDR3 region is CASSAGQPEKLFF. The CDR3 nucleotides are TGTGCCAGCAGTGCTGGACAGCCCGAAAAACTGTTTTTT.

This clonotype was observed a few times. CDR3 amino acids: CASSLGLAGGSQETQYF. DNA for the CDR3: TGTGCCAGCAGCTTGGGGCTAGCGGGAGGTTCGCAAGAGACCCAGTACTTC. The chain links TRBV5-5 to TRBJ2-5; TRBD2 matches 11 bases. Germline V CDR1 and CDR2: SGHKS, YYEKEE (reference sequence). V dropped 0 bases and J dropped 2; count of bases not matched to a gene: 6. CDR3 length: 17 residues.

This clonotype was counted only a few times. CDR3 amino acids: CSVGPLGVDTEAFF. CDR3 nucleotide sequence: TGCAGCGTTGGGCCCCTGGGGGTCGACACTGAAGCTTTCTTT. V usage is TRBV29-1 and J usage is TRBJ1-1; weak D call: TRBD1 (5 bases). The germline V gene has CDR1 SQVTM and CDR2 ANQGSEA. Trimming cost V 4 bases and J 3 bases, with 15 bases left between them. CDR3 length: 14 amino acids.

This clonotype was observed many times. This chain links TRBV7-2 with TRBJ2-1; 15 nucleotides align to TRBD2. CDR3 length: 15 amino acids. Trimming cost V 4 bases and J 15 bases; bases outside gene matches: 10. CDR1 and CDR2 (germline): SGHTA, FQGNSA. This chain's CDR3 is CASSSGSPGLAGGFF. In DNA, the CDR3 is TGTGCCAGCAGCTCCGGCAGCCCGGGACTAGCGGGAGGGTTCTTC.

This clonotype was observed a few times. The chain recombines TRBV5-1 with TRBJ2-2; D gene unclear. The CDR3 covers 14 residues. V was trimmed by 0 bases and J by 3 bases, leaving 6 bases between them. CDR1 and CDR2 from the germline V gene are SGHRS and YFSETQ. The CDR3 DNA follows: TGCGCCAGCAGCTTGGCCTGGGACACCGGGGAGCTGTTTTTT. Translation: CASSLAWDTGELFF.

The V gene is TRBV7-9, the J gene TRBJ1-1, with D tentatively TRBD1 (5 bases). The CDR3 is 15 amino acids. The germline V and J ends were trimmed by 4 bases and 1 base, with 13 bases remaining between them. From germline, CDR1 is SEHNR and CDR2 FQNEAQ (reference sequence). CDR3 in amino acids: CASSSNRQRNTEAFF. CDR3 nucleotide sequence: TGTGCCAGCAGCTCAAACAGACAGAGGAACACTGAAGCTTTCTTT.

The chain is built from TRBV10-3 and TRBJ2-7; D perhaps matches TRBD2 (5 bases). Germline V gives CDR1 ENHRY, CDR2 SYGVKD. V was clipped by 3 bases and J by 5 bases, with 8 bases between them. The CDR3 contains 12 residues. DNA of the CDR3: TGTGCCATCAGTGAAGTACTAGACGAGCAGTACTTC. It yields the protein CAISEVLDEQYF.

Comment on this clonotype: A read error may be the cause here, since a much bigger clone is one base away. The rearrangement links TRBV9 to TRBJ1-1, with D perhaps TRBD1 (5 bases). This CDR3 comprises 14 residues. Germline lookup yields CDR1 SGDLS and CDR2 YYNGEE. Written as DNA, the CDR3 is TGTGCCAGCAGCAACGGCGGGGCAATAATTGAAGCTTTGTTT. This gives the protein CASSNGGAIIEALF. Together with reference TRBV9 and TRBJ1-1, the CDR3 gives the full variable domain: DSGVTQTPKHLITATGQRVTLRCSPRSGDLSVYWYQQSLDQGLQFLIQYYNGEERAKGNILERFSAQQFPDLHSELNLSSLELGDSALYFCASSNGGAIIEALFGQGTRLTVV.

This clonotype was seen a few times. The chain couples TRBV5-5 to TRBJ2-1; 12 nucleotides line up with TRBD2. Germline CDR1 and CDR2: SGHKS and YYEKEE (reference sequence). V dropped 1 base and J dropped 6; count of bases not matched to a gene: 11. This CDR3 is 18 amino acids long. CDR3 residues: CASSLLLASGRGVNEQFF. In nucleotides, the CDR3 is TGTGCCAGCAGCTTGTTGTTGGCTAGCGGGAGGGGAGTCAATGAGCAGTTCTTC.

The V call is TRBV7-6, the J call TRBJ1-2; D ambiguous. The CDR3 sequence is 12 residues long. The germline CDR1 and CDR2 sequences are SGHVS and FNYEAQ. The V end lost 4 bases, the J end lost 8 bases, and 11 bases lay between the germline ends. CDR3 loop: CASSSDGRGYTF. Written as DNA, the CDR3 is TGTGCCAGCAGCTCAGACGGGAGGGGCTACACCTTC. Variable domain in full (rest from reference TRBV7-6 and TRBJ1-2): GAGVSQSPRYKVTKRGQDVALRCDPISGHVSLYWYRQALGQGPEFLTYFNYEAQQDKSGLPNDRFSAERPEGSISTLTIQRTEQRDSAMYRCASSSDGRGYTFGSGTRLTVV.

The rearrangement links TRBV12-3 or TRBV12-4 to TRBJ2-3, with D tentatively TRBD1 or TRBD2 (5 bases each). V was cut by 4 bases and J by 2 bases, with 10 bases left in between. The CDR3 covers 14 residues. The CDR3 protein is CASSSPGLTDTQYF. The CDR3 region has the DNA TGTGCCAGCAGTTCGCCGGGGCTCACAGATACGCAGTATTTT.